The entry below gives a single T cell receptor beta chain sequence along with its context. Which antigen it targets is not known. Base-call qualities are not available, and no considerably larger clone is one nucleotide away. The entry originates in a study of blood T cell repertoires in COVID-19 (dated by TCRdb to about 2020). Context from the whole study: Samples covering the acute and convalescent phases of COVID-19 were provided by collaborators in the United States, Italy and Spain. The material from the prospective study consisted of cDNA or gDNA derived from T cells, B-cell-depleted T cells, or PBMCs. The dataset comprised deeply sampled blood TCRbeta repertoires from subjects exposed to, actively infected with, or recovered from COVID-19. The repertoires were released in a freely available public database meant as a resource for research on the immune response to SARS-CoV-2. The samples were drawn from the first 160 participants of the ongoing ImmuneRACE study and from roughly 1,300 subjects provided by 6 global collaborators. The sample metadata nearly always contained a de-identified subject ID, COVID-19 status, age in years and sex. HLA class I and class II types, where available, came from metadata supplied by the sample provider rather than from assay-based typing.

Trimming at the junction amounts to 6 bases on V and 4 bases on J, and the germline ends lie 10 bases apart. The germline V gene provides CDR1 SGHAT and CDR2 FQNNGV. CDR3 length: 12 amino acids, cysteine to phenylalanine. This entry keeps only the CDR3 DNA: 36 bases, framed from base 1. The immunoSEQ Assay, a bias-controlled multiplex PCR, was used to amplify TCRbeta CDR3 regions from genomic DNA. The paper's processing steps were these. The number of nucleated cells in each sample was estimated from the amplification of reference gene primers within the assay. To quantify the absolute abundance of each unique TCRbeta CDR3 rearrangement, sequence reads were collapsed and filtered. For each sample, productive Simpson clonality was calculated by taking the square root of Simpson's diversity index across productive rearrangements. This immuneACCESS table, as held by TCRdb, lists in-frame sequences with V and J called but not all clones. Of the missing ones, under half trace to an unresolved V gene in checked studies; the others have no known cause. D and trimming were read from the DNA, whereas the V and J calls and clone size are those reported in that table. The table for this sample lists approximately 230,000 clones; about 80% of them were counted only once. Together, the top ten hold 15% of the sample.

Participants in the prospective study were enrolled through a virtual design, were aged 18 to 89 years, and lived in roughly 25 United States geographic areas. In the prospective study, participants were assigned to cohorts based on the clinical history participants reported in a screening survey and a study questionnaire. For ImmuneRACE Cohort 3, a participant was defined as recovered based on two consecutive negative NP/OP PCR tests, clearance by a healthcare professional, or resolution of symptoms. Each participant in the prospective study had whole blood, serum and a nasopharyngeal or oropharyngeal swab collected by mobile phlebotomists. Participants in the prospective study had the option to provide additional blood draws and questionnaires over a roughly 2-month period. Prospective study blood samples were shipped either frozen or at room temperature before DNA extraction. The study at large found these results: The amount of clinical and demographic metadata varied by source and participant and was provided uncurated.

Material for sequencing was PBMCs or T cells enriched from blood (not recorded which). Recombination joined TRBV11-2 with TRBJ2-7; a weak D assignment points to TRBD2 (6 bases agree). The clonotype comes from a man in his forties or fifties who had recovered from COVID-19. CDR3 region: CASRKEGYEQYF. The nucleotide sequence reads TGTGCCAGCAGAAAGGAGGGATACGAGCAGTACTTC.